The 21 T cell receptor beta chains reported below all come from one sample, sequenced in a study of blood T cell repertoires in COVID-19 (dated by TCRdb to the early 2020s). Library creation used the immunoSEQ multiplex PCR assay. Entries here come from immuneACCESS through TCRdb and include only in-frame sequences with V and J called. Some clones fail to appear in such tables; in the studies checked, an unresolved V gene covers under half of the shortfall, and the cause of the remainder is unknown. Across this sample there are about 170,000 clones, with 88% seen only once. The ten largest clonotypes hold around 25% of the sample. The sequenced material came from peripheral blood. These receptor sequences come from a man in his 60s with acute or convalescent COVID-19.

The gene calls are TRBV5-1 and TRBJ1-5, with 8 nucleotides matching TRBD1. The junction had 3 bases not matched to a gene; V was cut back by 3 bases and J by 4 bases. The CDR3 has 14 amino acids. In germline, CDR1 is SGHRS, CDR2 YFSETQ. CDR3 coding DNA: TGCGCCAGCAGCTCGGGACAGGCTAATCAGCCCCAGCATTTT. As protein: CASSSGQANQPQHF.

The V gene is TRBV12-3 or TRBV12-4, the J gene TRBJ1-1; 8 bases line up with TRBD1. This CDR3 is built from 13 residues. After removal of 5 bases from V and 11 bases from J, the junction contained 10 bases not matched to a gene. CDR3 DNA: TGTGCCAGCAGTCGGACCCTGGACAGGGCGGCTTTCTTT. It is translated as CASSRTLDRAAFF.

This chain uses TRBV10-3 with TRBJ1-6; no clear D gene. Trimming removed 4 bases from V and 7 bases from J, with 17 bases in between. Germline V gene data show CDR1 as ENHRY and CDR2 as SYGVKD. The CDR3 length is 16 residues. Written as DNA, the CDR3 is TGTGCCATCAGTGGCCGGGCGGCCGGGGAGAATTCACCCCTCCACTTT. The encoded protein is CAISGRAAGENSPLHF.

The chain couples TRBV4-1 to TRBJ2-1; 12 positions match TRBD2. The length of the CDR3 is 17 residues. The V gene's germline CDR1 is MGHRA and CDR2 YSYEKL. V was clipped by 0 bases and J by 4 bases; unmatched bases: 4. CDR3 protein: CASSQETSGGTYNEQFF. DNA of the CDR3: TGCGCCAGCAGCCAAGAAACTAGCGGGGGGACTTACAATGAGCAGTTCTTC.

This rearrangement joins TRBV7-2 to TRBJ1-2; D not certain. From germline, CDR1 is SGHTA and CDR2 FQGNSA. The CDR3 covers 13 residues. Trimming left V 1 base short and J 4 bases short, with 7 bases between. In DNA form, the CDR3 reads TGTGCCAGCAGCTTAGGTGAGGTCTATGGCTACACCTTC. Protein: CASSLGEVYGYTF.

This clone has only a few counts. The CDR3 reads CASSHLSGDGYTF. CDR3 sequence (DNA): TGTGCCAGCAGCCATCTTTCGGGGGACGGCTACACCTTC. The rearrangement joins TRBV7-9 to TRBJ1-2; D might be TRBD1 (5 bases). The CDR3 runs to 13 residues. V lost 5 bases to trimming and J lost 8 bases, with 15 bases between them. Germline CDR1 is SEHNR and CDR2 is FQNEAQ (reference sequence).

CDR3 in amino acids: CASSPGQGLSGTEAFF. For the CDR3, the DNA is TGTGCCAGCAGCCCGGGACAGGGGTTATCCGGCACTGAAGCTTTCTTT. The genes are TRBV7-2 and TRBJ1-1, with 10 positions matching TRBD1. The CDR3 totals 16 residues. Trimming cost V 5 bases and J 4 bases; bases outside gene matches: 10. From germline, CDR1 is SGHTA and CDR2 FQGNSA.

This clone was observed a single time. The CDR3 DNA reads as TGTGCCAGCAGCTTAGCGCGGGGGCAATCCCAGCATTTT. Its protein is CASSLARGQSQHF. The chain employs TRBV7-2 and TRBJ1-5; D possibly corresponds to TRBD1 (6 bases). The length of the CDR3 is 13 residues. Trimming shortened V by 0 bases and J by 11 bases, and 11 bases separated the two germline ends. Germline assignment: CDR1 SGHTA and CDR2 FQGNSA.

This clone has just one count. The V call is TRBV11-3, the J call TRBJ2-5; weak D call: TRBD1 (5 bases). This CDR3 contains 15 residues. V lost 5 bases and J lost 3, with 16 bases in between. Germline assignment: CDR1 SGHNT and CDR2 YENEEA. The chain's CDR3 is CASSPQGLVEETQYF. The CDR3 DNA is TGTGCCAGCAGCCCCCAGGGCCTCGTGGAAGAGACCCAGTACTTC.

This rearrangement joins TRBV21-1 to TRBJ1-4; no DNA check was done on the table's D call, TRBD1. TRBV21-1 is a pseudogene segment. The CDR3 is made up of 12 amino acids. CDR3 protein: CARGQLNEKLFF. The CDR3 bases are TGTGCCCGGGGACAGCTTAATGAAAAACTGTTTTTT.

The chain uses TRBV12-5 and TRBJ1-3; possible D gene TRBD1, 5 bases. V dropped 4 bases and J dropped 0 bases, with 7 bases sitting between them. The CDR3 contains 14 residues. Per the germline V gene, CDR1 is LGHNT and CDR2 is FRNRAP. In nucleotides, the CDR3 is TGTGCTAGTGGTTGGGGCAGCTCTGGAAACACCATATATTTT. This codes for CASGWGSSGNTIYF.

This sequence joins TRBV5-8 and TRBJ2-5, with a possible D match to TRBD1 (5 bases). Trimming stripped 5 bases from V and 5 bases from J, with 19 bases between. There are 15 residues in the CDR3. Germline CDR1 reads SGHTS; CDR2 reads YDEGEE. The CDR3 is CASSWAGGAIETQYF. CDR3 DNA: TGTGCCAGCAGTTGGGCTGGTGGGGCAATTGAGACCCAGTACTTC.

This chain connects TRBV9 to TRBJ2-2, with 12 nucleotides matching TRBD2. The CDR3 is 21 residues long. With 0 bases clipped from V and 4 bases from J, the junction kept 16 bases outside the gene matches. Per germline, CDR1 SGDLS and CDR2 YYNGEE. The CDR3 nucleotides read TGTGCCAGCAGCGTAGATGGGACCGCCAGACTAGCGGGAGTACTCACCGGGGAGCTGTTTTTT. Translation: CASSVDGTARLAGVLTGELFF.

This chain links TRBV6-5 with TRBJ1-5; D might be TRBD1 (6 bases). The CDR3 spans 14 residues. V dropped 5 bases and J dropped 4 bases, with 12 bases sitting between them. Germline CDR1 MNHEY, CDR2 SVGAGI. CDR3 loop: CASSPFTGNQPQHF. For the CDR3, the DNA is TGTGCCAGCAGTCCTTTCACAGGGAATCAGCCCCAGCATTTT.

The V call is TRBV14, the J call TRBJ2-3; 7 nucleotides align to TRBD1. CDR3 length: 15 residues. Germline CDR1 SGHDN, CDR2 FVKESK. V shed 4 bases, J shed 4 bases, and the junction held 8 bases outside the gene matches. CDR3: CASSLLGTDADTQYF. The CDR3 nucleotides are TGTGCCAGCAGCCTTCTTGGGACAGATGCAGATACGCAGTATTTT.

The chain has TRBV7-8 and TRBJ2-7, with 14 bases lining up with TRBD2. There are 16 residues in the CDR3. V dropped 4 bases and J dropped 5; count of bases not matched to a gene: 7. From germline, CDR1 is SGHVS and CDR2 FQNEAQ. DNA for the CDR3: TGTGCCAGCAGCTCAGGACTAGCGGGAGGTTTAGACGAGCAGTACTTC. It encodes CASSSGLAGGLDEQYF.

This sequence joins TRBV30 and TRBJ2-6; 7 nucleotides line up with TRBD1. There are 18 residues in the CDR3. Per the germline V gene, CDR1 is GTSNPN and CDR2 is SVGIG (reference sequence). V lost 5 bases, J lost 0 bases, and 13 bases stayed unmatched. CDR3 coding DNA: TGTGCCTGGGGACACCCCGGACAGGTTCTCTCTGGGGCCAACGTCCTGACTTTC. Translated, it gives CAWGHPGQVLSGANVLTF.

The chain joins TRBV9 to TRBJ1-3; 7 nucleotides align to TRBD1. Germline trimming cut 4 bases from V and 1 base from J; bases unmatched to any gene: 8. The CDR3 totals 16 residues. Germline V gene lookup returns CDR1 SGDLS and CDR2 YYNGEE. CDR3 nucleotide sequence: TGTGCCAGCAGCCCGAGGGGGCAAGGGTCTGGAAACACCATATATTTT. Translating it yields CASSPRGQGSGNTIYF.

The chain couples TRBV18 to TRBJ2-7, with D perhaps matching TRBD1 (6 bases). Germline V gene data show CDR1 as KGHSH and CDR2 as LQKENI. The CDR3 has 14 amino acids. Trimming stripped 4 bases from V and 0 bases from J, with 10 bases between. The CDR3 loop is CASSRDTLSYEQYF. CDR3 sequence (DNA): TGTGCCAGCTCACGGGACACCCTCTCCTACGAGCAGTACTTC.

V usage is TRBV19 and J usage is TRBJ2-3; unclear D gene. V lost 5 bases and J 4 bases, leaving 10 bases between the germline ends. This CDR3 region has 13 residues. Per the germline V gene, CDR1 is LNHDA and CDR2 is SQIVND (reference sequence). The CDR3 protein is CASSSYLADTQYF. The CDR3 DNA reads as TGTGCCAGTAGTTCCTATTTGGCAGATACGCAGTATTTT.

The V and J genes are TRBV7-8 and TRBJ2-7; 11 bases match TRBD1. The germline CDR1 and CDR2 sequences are SGHVS and FQNEAQ. V trimming: 3 bases; J trimming: 5 bases; junction bases outside the gene matches: 3. This CDR3 comprises 14 residues. The DNA for the CDR3 is TGTGCCAGCAGCTTCGGACAGGGGGCGAACGAGCAGTACTTC. Translation: CASSFGQGANEQYF.